This TCR beta chain was identified in a study of cytomegalovirus exposure and HLA in healthy donors. Study-level findings and limits: In a later analysis, a missense DCLRE1C variant was linked to TCR beta V- and J-gene trimming. Associated with cytomegalovirus, according to the listing, were 150 to 200 TCR beta chains.

Trimming at V came to 6 bases and at J to 3 bases, leaving 7 bases not matched to a gene. The length of the CDR3 is 15 residues. The germline CDR1 and CDR2 sequences are SGHTA and FQGNSA. This clone was found a few times. The antigen is not known. Vbeta (60) and Jbeta (13) primers were used in the PCR. In the original analysis: A later analysis counted about 80 million unique TCR beta chains, around 10 million shared. Profiled with immunoSEQ multiplex PCR; TCRdb holds only in-frame clones, not every one. The V and J calls and clone size come from that table; D and trimming were worked out from the DNA. The table lists 35,000 to 55,000 clones, about half of them singletons, with roughly 5.5% in the top ten.

What was sequenced was PBMCs. The chain joins TRBV7-2 to TRBJ2-7, with 11 bases identical to TRBD2. The TCR sequence derives from a man between 60 and 70 years old in good health and CMV-seronegative. The CDR3 DNA is TGTGCCAGCAGTCGCCCCGGGACTAGCGGCTACGAGCAGTACTTC. It encodes CASSRPGTSGYEQYF.